The clone carrying this TCR beta chain has only one observation. Antigen: not known. These data originate in a study of vaccination effects on CD4 cells after COVID-19. Study summary: Sampling of two convalescent patients took place 16 days and one week prior to vaccination. The study's findings and limits: Spike-reactive clones in convalescents after vaccination were chiefly newly vaccine-induced. Convalescent patients were scarce, and early post-infection timepoints were absent.

Measured with immunoSEQ multiplex PCR; TCRdb has only the in-frame clones, and not every one. The sample lists roughly 54,000 clones, approximately 73% occurring once. Prior to sequencing, the ViraFEST assay stimulated PBMC with viral peptide pools, which expanded the antigen-specific CD4+ T cells. Following an approximately ten-day culture, CD4+ T cells were purified. PCR confirmed that the person was infected with SARS-CoV-2 between March and December 2020. It was with 10 IU/ml IL-2 and around 9.9 ug/ml peptides that 1.8 million or so PBMC per well were cultured. The CDR3 is 15 residues long. Trimming pared 3 bases from V and 6 bases from J, leaving 15 bases between. Germline CDR1 is LNHDA and CDR2 is SQIVND (reference sequence).

This sample comprised CD4+ T cells from PBMCs cultured with HIV peptides, obtained before COVID-19 vaccination. The subset denotes: HIV-1 Nef peptide pool negative control/reference culture. V usage is TRBV19 and J usage is TRBJ1-5, with D possibly TRBD1 on 6 matching bases. The clonotype was recovered from a human donor who had a prior SARS-CoV-2 infection. The CDR3, as DNA: TGTGCCAGTAGTATCCTGGCGGGGGCGGCTCAGCCCCAGCATTTT. This translates into CASSILAGAAQPQHF.